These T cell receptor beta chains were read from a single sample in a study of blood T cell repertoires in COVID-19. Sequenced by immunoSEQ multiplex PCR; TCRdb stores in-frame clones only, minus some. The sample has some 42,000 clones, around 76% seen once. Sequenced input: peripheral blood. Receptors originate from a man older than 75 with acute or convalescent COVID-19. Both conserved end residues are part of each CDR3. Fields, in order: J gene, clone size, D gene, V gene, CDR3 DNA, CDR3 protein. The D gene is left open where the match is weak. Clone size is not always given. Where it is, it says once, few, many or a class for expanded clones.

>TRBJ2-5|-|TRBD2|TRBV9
TGTGCCAGCAGCGTATGGGGGGGAGTGCAAGAGACCCAGTACTTC
CASSVWGGVQETQYF
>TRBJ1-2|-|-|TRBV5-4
TGTGCCAGCAGCTTGGTTTCAGGGATGTATGGCTACACCTTC
CASSLVSGMYGYTF
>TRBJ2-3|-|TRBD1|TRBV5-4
TGTGCCAGCAGCCCCGGGGACAGGGGCACAGATACGCAGTATTTT
CASSPGDRGTDTQYF
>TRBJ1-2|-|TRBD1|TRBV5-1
TGCGCCAGCAGCTTGGACAGGGGGCGCGACACCTTC
CASSLDRGRDTF
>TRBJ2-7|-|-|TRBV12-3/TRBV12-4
TGTGCCAGCAGTATCAAGGGGCTATACGAGCAGTACTTC
CASSIKGLYEQYF
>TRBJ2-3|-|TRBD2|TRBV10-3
TGTGCCATCAGTGCCCCTAGCGGGGGTCCAGATACGCAGTATTTT
CAISAPSGGPDTQYF
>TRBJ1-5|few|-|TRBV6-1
TGTGCCAGCAGTGAAGGGGCGTTGGGCAATCAGCCCCAGCATTTT
CASSEGALGNQPQHF
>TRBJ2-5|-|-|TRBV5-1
TGCGCCAGCAGCTTCGGGGTGGGGTCGGAGACCCAGTACTTC
CASSFGVGSETQYF
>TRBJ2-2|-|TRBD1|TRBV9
TGTGCCAGCAGCGTAGCCCCGGGACAGTCGAACACCGGGGAGCTGTTTTTT
CASSVAPGQSNTGELFF
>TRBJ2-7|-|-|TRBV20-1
TGCAGTGCTAGTAAAACACAGGGATCCTACGAGCAGTACTTC
CSASKTQGSYEQYF
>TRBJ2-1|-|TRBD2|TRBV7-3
TGTGCCAGCAGCGGCGGGGGAAATGAGCAGTTCTTC
CASSGGGNEQFF
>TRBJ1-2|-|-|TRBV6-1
TGTGCCAGCAGTGAATCAGGGAACGGCTACACCTTC
CASSESGNGYTF
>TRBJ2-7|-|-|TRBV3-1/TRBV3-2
TGTGCCAGCAGCCAAGGACGGACTTGGGGAGGCGAGCAGTACTTC
CASSQGRTWGGEQYF
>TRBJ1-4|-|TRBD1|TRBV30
TGTGCCTGGAGTTCGGGGGACAGGGCTGGGGAAAAACTGTTTTTT
CAWSSGDRAGEKLFF
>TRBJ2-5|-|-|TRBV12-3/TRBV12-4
TGTGCCAGCAGTATCCTTAGCGGAGAGACCCAGTACTTC
CASSILSGETQYF
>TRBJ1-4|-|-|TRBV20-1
TGCAGCGCTTCAGGGAATGAAAAACTGTTTTTT
CSASGNEKLFF
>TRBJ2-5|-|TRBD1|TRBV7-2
TGTGCCAGCAGCTTAACCGGGACAGGGGGGCAAGAGACCCAGTACTTC
CASSLTGTGGQETQYF
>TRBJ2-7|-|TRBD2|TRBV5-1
TGCGCCAGCAGCTTGGGCTTTGGGACTAGCGGATCCTACGAGCAGTACTTC
CASSLGFGTSGSYEQYF
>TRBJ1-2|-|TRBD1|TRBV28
TGTGCCAGCAGTTTAGGGACAGTCCCCTATGGCTACACCTTC
CASSLGTVPYGYTF
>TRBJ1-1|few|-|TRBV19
TGTGCCAGTAGTCCCCAAGGGGAGAACACTGAAGCTTTCTTT
CASSPQGENTEAFF
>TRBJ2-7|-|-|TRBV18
TGTGCCAGCTCACCACCTCTGGACTTCTCCTACGAGCAGTACTTC
CASSPPLDFSYEQYF
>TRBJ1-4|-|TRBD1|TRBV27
TGTGCCAGCAGGACAGGGGGAAGTGAAAAACTGTTTTTT
CASRTGGSEKLFF
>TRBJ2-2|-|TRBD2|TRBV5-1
TGCGCCAGCAGCTCCCCGGCAGCGGGGGGGCGGTTTAACACCGGGGAGCTGTTTTTT
CASSSPAAGGRFNTGELFF
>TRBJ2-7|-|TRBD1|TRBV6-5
TGTGCCAGCAAGGGGGACAGCTACGAGCAGTACTTC
CASKGDSYEQYF
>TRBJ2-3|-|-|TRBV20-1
TGCAGTGCTATTCACGGAGATACGCAGTATTTT
CSAIHGDTQYF
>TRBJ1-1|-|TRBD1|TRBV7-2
TGTGCCAGCAGCCCCGGACAGGGGGGTACAACTGAAGCTTTCTTT
CASSPGQGGTTEAFF
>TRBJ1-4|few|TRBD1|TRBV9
TGTGCCAGCAGCGGGGAGACAGGGGGCGCGGGAGAAAAACTGTTTTTT
CASSGETGGAGEKLFF
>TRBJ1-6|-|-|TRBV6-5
TGTGCCAGCCGGAGTTACTATAATTCACCCCTCCACTTT
CASRSYYNSPLHF
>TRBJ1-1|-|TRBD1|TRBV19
TGTGCCAGTACCCGGGACAGGGGACCAAACACTGAAGCTTTCTTT
CASTRDRGPNTEAFF
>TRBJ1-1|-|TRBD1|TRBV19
TGTGCCAGTAGTACCCGGACAGGAGCTATGAACACTGAAGCTTTCTTT
CASSTRTGAMNTEAFF
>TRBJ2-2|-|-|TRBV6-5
TGTGCCAGCAGTTACCTGGACAGCACCGGGGAGCTGTTTTTT
CASSYLDSTGELFF
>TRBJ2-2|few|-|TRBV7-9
TGTGCCAGCAGCCCACGAATCCGGGACTTAAACACCGGGGAGCTGTTTTTT
CASSPRIRDLNTGELFF
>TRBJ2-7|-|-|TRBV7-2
TGTGCCAGCAGCTTAGGGAGGGCCGAAAGGGAGCAGTACTTC
CASSLGRAEREQYF
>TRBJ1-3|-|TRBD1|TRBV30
TGTGCCTGGACCTACAGGGGGGCTGGAAACACCATATATTTT
CAWTYRGAGNTIYF
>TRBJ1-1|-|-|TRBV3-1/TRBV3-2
TGTGCCAGCAGCTCCGGACAGAACACTGAAGCTTTCTTT
CASSSGQNTEAFF
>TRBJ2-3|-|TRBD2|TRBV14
TGTGCCAGCAGCCAAGGTGTCCCTTATAGGACGGGAGGTGGTACAGATACGCAGTATTTT
CASSQGVPYRTGGGTDTQYF
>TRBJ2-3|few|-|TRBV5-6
TGTGCCAGCAGCTTTCAGGGATCCACAGATACGCAGTATTTT
CASSFQGSTDTQYF
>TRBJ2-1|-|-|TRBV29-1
TGCAGCGCCTTAGTTGGACATCTTGAGCAGTTCTTC
CSALVGHLEQFF
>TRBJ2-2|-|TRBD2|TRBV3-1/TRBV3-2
TGTGCCAGCAGCCAAGGCAGCGGGGGGGCCTCGGGCACCGGGGAGCTGTTTTTT
CASSQGSGGASGTGELFF
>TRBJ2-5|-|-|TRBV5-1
TGCGCCAGCAGCTTACAGGGAGTCCAAGAGACCCAGTACTTC
CASSLQGVQETQYF
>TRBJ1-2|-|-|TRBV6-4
TGTGCCAGCAGTGAAACAGGGTACTATGGCTACACCTTC
CASSETGYYGYTF
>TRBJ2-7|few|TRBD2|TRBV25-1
TGTGCCAGCAGTGAATATCCAGGGAGGGAGTACTTC
CASSEYPGREYF
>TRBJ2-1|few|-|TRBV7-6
TGTGCCAGCAGCCCCGGGAGCCAGGGTAACAATGAGCAGTTCTTC
CASSPGSQGNNEQFF
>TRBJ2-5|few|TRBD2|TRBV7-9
TGTGCCAGCAGCCCCGGGACTAGCGGGAGGGCCGGAGAGACCCAGTACTTC
CASSPGTSGRAGETQYF
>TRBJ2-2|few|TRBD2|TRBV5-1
TGCGCCAGCAGCCCTAGCGGGGGGGCCACCGGGGAGCTGTTTTTT
CASSPSGGATGELFF
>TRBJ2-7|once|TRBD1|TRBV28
TGTGCCAGTACCCCGGACAGGGCTTACGAGCAGTACTTC
CASTPDRAYEQYF
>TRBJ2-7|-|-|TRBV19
TGTGCCAGTAGTATTTTCTATCACGAGCAGTACTTC
CASSIFYHEQYF
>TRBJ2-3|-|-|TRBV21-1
TGTGCCAGCAGCAACCCGGGACTAGCGGGAAAGAATGGGACAGATACGCAGTATTTT
CASSNPGLAGKNGTDTQYF
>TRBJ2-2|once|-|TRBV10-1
TGCGCCACCAGATCGTCGGACAGCGCGAACACCGGGGAGCTGTTTTTT
CATRSSDSANTGELFF